The T cell receptor (beta chain) described here comes from a study of CD8+ T cells in alopecia areata. The sequencing template was cDNA reverse transcribed from extracted RNA. Repertoires were generated with immunoSEQ multiplex PCR, while TCRdb's copy carries only in-frame clones and drops some. The sample lists some 150,000 clones; around half were seen once. Study-level results: Affected lesional scalp, above all in alopecia totalis/universalis, was more clonal than normal scalp. Against the mouse data, patients shared TCRs less clearly, possibly for HLA reasons. Scalp samples also yield sequences of resident alphabeta T cells from normal skin.

PBMCs provided sorted CD4+ and CD8+ T cells. Trimming removed 5 bases from V and 5 bases from J; junction bases left unmatched: 11. Looked up from germline, CDR1 is SQVTM and CDR2 is ANQGSEA. This CDR3 comprises 14 residues. Regarding this clone: The antigen is not known.

Sequences were derived from CD8+ T cells sorted from blood, sampled at week 0. This clonotype was obtained from a human donor with alopecia areata. V usage is TRBV29-1 and J usage is TRBJ2-5; 7 nucleotides match TRBD1. The CDR3 sequence: CSVIWDRPVETQYF. For the CDR3, the DNA is TGCAGCGTTATTTGGGACAGACCCGTGGAGACCCAGTACTTC. The variable domain in full, completed from reference TRBV29-1 and TRBJ2-5, reads SAVISQKPSRDICQRGTSLTIQCQVDSQVTMMFWYRQQPGQSLTLIATANQGSEATYESGFVIDKFPISRPNLTFSTLTVSNMSPEDSSIYLCSVIWDRPVETQYFGPGTRLLVL.